Listed below are T cell receptor beta chains from one sample, sequenced in a study of blood T cell repertoires in COVID-19. Libraries were prepared by immunoSEQ multiplex PCR; TCRdb keeps only in-frame clonotypes and omits some of them. This sample yields more than 200,000 clones, of which under 90% are seen a single time; 4% belongs to the top ten. Sequenced sample: PBMCs or T cells enriched from blood (not recorded which). Every receptor here comes from a woman in her 30s with acute COVID-19. Both conserved end residues are part of each CDR3. A D gene is named only where the DNA matches it firmly. The size field is filled for only some rows; it gives once, few, many or a size class.

>21|.|TRBJ2-1|.|TRBV10-2
TGCGCCAGCAGTGAGCCGATAAGGGGGATCTCGGACCTGAGCTCCTACAATGAGCAGTTCTTC
CASSEPIRGISDLSSYNEQFF
>13|.|TRBJ1-1|.|TRBV9
TGTGCCAGCAGCGTAGTCCCCGGGGCTGAAGCTTTCTTT
CASSVVPGAEAFF
>15|TRBD1|TRBJ1-6|.|TRBV2
TGTGCCAGCAGGGAAGGGACAGTCTATAATTCACCCCTCCACTTT
CASREGTVYNSPLHF
>14|.|TRBJ1-1|.|TRBV18
TGTGCCAGCTCACCAGAGGCCCGGATTACTGAAGCTTTCTTT
CASSPEARITEAFF
>15|TRBD2|TRBJ2-7|.|TRBV27
TGTGCCAGCAGTATCGGAGCGGGGCCCTCCTACGAGCAGTACTTC
CASSIGAGPSYEQYF
>17|TRBD1|TRBJ2-2|once|TRBV29-1
TGCAGCGAGAAGTCCCAAGTAGGGACAGCGAACACCGGGGAGCTGTTTTTT
CSEKSQVGTANTGELFF
>15|.|TRBJ2-3|.|TRBV6-1
TGTGCCAGCAGTGAAGGTCAGACTAGCACAGATACGCAGTATTTT
CASSEGQTSTDTQYF
>17|TRBD1|TRBJ1-1|.|TRBV19
TGTGCCGATCCGACAGGGAGGTCCCCCTTTATGAACACTGAAGCTTTCTTT
CADPTGRSPFMNTEAFF
>16|TRBD2|TRBJ2-2|.|TRBV7-2
TGTGCCAGCAGCCCACTTGGGGGGGCGAACACCGGGGAGCTGTTTTTT
CASSPLGGANTGELFF
>13|TRBD2|TRBJ2-7|.|TRBV29-1
TGCAGCGCCCGGCTAGCGGGGGTCTACGAGCAGTACTTC
CSARLAGVYEQYF
>15|TRBD1|TRBJ1-4|once|TRBV5-4
TGTGCCAGCAGCTTGGGAGGGACAGCAACTGAAAAACTGTTTTTT
CASSLGGTATEKLFF